What follows are 11 T cell receptor beta chains derived from one specimen sequenced in a study of memory CD4+ T cells and cytomegalovirus serostatus. Single viable CD3+CD4+CD8-CD45RO+ cells were sorted as the memory CD4+ T cells. The repertoire was sequenced with immunoSEQ multiplex PCR; TCRdb's copy has only in-frame clones and lacks some. Seen here are around 44,000 clones, over 60% observed once, and the top ten hold 6.4%. The sample comprised memory CD4+ T cells from blood. Source of these receptors: an adult in good health and CMV-seronegative.

The CDR3 bases are TGTGCCAGCAGTGAACAGGGGAGAGCTAACTATGGCTACACCTTC. It is translated as CASSEQGRANYGYTF. The V gene is TRBV25-1, the J gene TRBJ1-2; tentatively, D is TRBD1 (6 bases). CDR1 is MGHDK, CDR2 SYGVNS, per germline. This CDR3 comprises 15 residues. With 2 bases removed from V and 0 bases from J, the gap between germline ends came to 10 bases.

The rearrangement joins TRBV11-2 to TRBJ1-4, with D perhaps TRBD1 (6 bases). This CDR3 region has 15 residues. Per the germline V gene, CDR1 is SGHAT and CDR2 is FQNNGV. Trimming left V 4 bases short and J 8 bases short, with 17 bases between. In DNA form, the CDR3 reads TGTGCCAGCAGCTGGGGGGGGCAGGGCGGCGAAAAACTGTTTTTT. This gives the protein CASSWGGQGGEKLFF. Full variable domain (outside the CDR3, taken from reference TRBV11-2 and TRBJ1-4): EAGVAQSPRYKIIEKRQSVAFWCNPISGHATLYWYQQILGQGPKLLIQFQNNGVVDDSQLPKDRFSAERLKGVDSTLKIQPAKLEDSAVYLCASSWGGQGGEKLFFGSGTQLSVL.

The genes are TRBV2 and TRBJ2-1; D ambiguous. Germline assignment: CDR1 SNHLY and CDR2 FYNNEI. The CDR3 runs 15 residues. The V and J ends lost 3 bases and 8 bases respectively, with 17 bases between them. The CDR3 bases are TGTGCCAGCAGTGAGGGAAGCGCCTTCCCCGATGAGCAGTTCTTC. This gives the protein CASSEGSAFPDEQFF.

This clone was counted between two and nine times. This chain joins TRBV18 and TRBJ2-3; D is ambiguous. The CDR3 extends over 13 amino acids. CDR1 KGHSH and CDR2 LQKENI come from the germline V gene. V was cut by 2 bases and J by 5 bases, with 8 bases left in between. The CDR3 DNA follows: TGTGCCAGCTCACCATCAGTTCTAGATACGCAGTATTTT. It encodes CASSPSVLDTQYF.

The chain links TRBV7-3 to TRBJ2-5; 10 bases are shared with TRBD2. There are 14 residues in the CDR3. Germline CDR1 SGHTA, CDR2 FQGTGA. V lost 5 bases, J lost 3 bases, and 3 bases stayed unmatched. CDR3 bases: TGTGCCAGCAGCCCGGGACTAGCGAAAGAGACCCAGTACTTC. Translating it yields CASSPGLAKETQYF. Full variable domain (rest looked up from reference TRBV7-3 and TRBJ2-5): GAGVSQTPSNKVTEKGKYVELRCDPISGHTALYWYRQSLGQGPEFLIYFQGTGAADDSGLPNDRFFAVRPEGSVSTLKIQRTERGDSAVYLCASSPGLAKETQYFGPGTRLLVL.

This clone was observed a single time. The chain carries TRBV6-5 and TRBJ2-5; 7 bases are shared with TRBD2. CDR1 is MNHEY and CDR2 is SVGAGI in the germline V gene. Trimming cost V 1 base and J 3 bases; bases outside gene matches: 5. This CDR3 has 15 residues. The CDR3 DNA reads as TGTGCCAGCAGTTACTTCGGAGGGAGGGAAGAGACCCAGTACTTC. Translating it yields CASSYFGGREETQYF.

In its sample, this clone was seen once. This chain links TRBV7-2 with TRBJ1-1; TRBD1 matches at 7 bases. CDR3 length: 15 residues. Germline CDR1 is SGHTA and CDR2 is FQGNSA. J was trimmed by 1 base and V by 5 bases; bases with no gene match: 7. CDR3 protein: CASSPTQGGNTEAFF. The CDR3 DNA is TGTGCCAGCAGCCCCACCCAGGGGGGGAACACTGAAGCTTTCTTT.

The rearrangement uses TRBV5-6 and TRBJ1-2; TRBD1 matches 7 bases. The length of the CDR3 is 15 residues. Germline assignment: CDR1 SGHDT and CDR2 YYEEEE. V dropped 0 bases and J dropped 8; count of bases not matched to a gene: 10. The chain's CDR3 is CASSLDGTASGGYTF. In DNA, the CDR3 is TGTGCCAGCAGCTTGGACGGGACAGCATCCGGAGGCTACACCTTC.

V usage is TRBV27 and J usage is TRBJ2-7, with D tentatively TRBD2 (5 bases). The V gene's germline CDR1 is MNHEY and CDR2 SMNVEV (reference sequence). The CDR3 extends over 14 amino acids. V was clipped by 3 bases and J by 2 bases, with 11 bases between them. In DNA, the CDR3 is TGTGCCAGCAGTTTCGAAGCGGCCCCCTACGAGCAGTACTTC. Protein product: CASSFEAAPYEQYF.

This clone has just a few counts. This chain joins TRBV27 and TRBJ2-1; D gene uncertain. This CDR3 region has 15 residues. The V end lost 3 bases, the J end lost 4 bases, and 13 bases lay between the germline ends. Germline V gives CDR1 MNHEY, CDR2 SMNVEV (reference sequence). The DNA for the CDR3 is TGTGCCAGCAGTTTCGGCGGTTCAAGATACAATGAGCAGTTCTTC. It yields the protein CASSFGGSRYNEQFF.

This chain joins TRBV7-8 and TRBJ2-1; a possible D gene is TRBD1 (6 bases). The CDR3 consists of 15 residues. Trimming left V 6 bases short and J 3 bases short, with 15 bases between. Per germline, CDR1 SGHVS and CDR2 FQNEAQ. CDR3 DNA: TGTGCCAGCAGTCCCAGGGGCGGAAACTACAATGAGCAGTTCTTC. Residues: CASSPRGGNYNEQFF.